This T cell receptor beta chain was recovered during a study of vaccination and CD4 T cells after COVID-19 (dated by TCRdb to between 2022 and 2023). A note on the overall study: In the convalescent cohort there were six males and four females, among whom were two Hispanic individuals, seven Caucasians, two Asians and one multiracial person. Participants received two doses of either the Pfizer-BioNTech BNT162b2 vaccine (n=8) or the Moderna mRNA-1273 vaccine (n=2). Post-COVID blood samples were collected from convalescent patients a median of roughly 100 days after diagnosis, with a range of roughly 35 to 170 days. Post-vaccine blood samples were obtained a median of about 70 days after the second vaccine dose, with a range of about 12 to 241 days. For stimulating the cultures, overlapping spike peptide pools were used, derived from SARS-CoV-2 as well as from the common cold coronaviruses HCoV-NL63, HCoV-OC43 and HCoV-229E. As controls, cultures received a CEFX viral epitope pool (the positive control), an HIV-1 Nef peptide pool (the negative control), or no peptide at all. In under twelve COVID-19 convalescent patients and a handful of infection-naive healthy vaccine recipients, researchers compared the spike-specific CD4+ TCR repertoire from before mRNA vaccination with the repertoire from after. Memory CD4+ T cell crossreactivity between SARS-CoV-2 and common cold coronavirus spike proteins was assessed at the TCR clonotype level in an earlier paper using these donors. The research as a whole found: Although the median number of SARS-CoV-2-reactive clonotypes went up from some 23 after infection to around 40 after vaccination, the increase was not significant. Of the vaccine-specific clones in convalescent patients, 304 of 307, or nearly all, reacted only to SARS-CoV-2 spike and did not cross-react with common cold coronaviruses. Among convalescent patients, a median around 83% of the SARS-CoV-2-reactive clones seen after vaccination appeared only after vaccination, which suggests priming specific to the vaccine. Relatively few convalescent patients were included in the study, and early timepoints after natural infection were not analyzed.

Via the germline V gene, CDR1 is SGHRS and CDR2 YFSETQ. Trimming at the junction amounts to 1 base on V and 5 bases on J, and the germline ends lie 9 bases apart. Including the terminal cysteine and phenylalanine, the CDR3 comprises 13 residues. Just the 39-base CDR3 DNA is kept, in frame starting at base 1. This clonotype was counted only a few times. Its antigen target is currently unknown. Base-call qualities are not available, and no considerably larger clone is one nucleotide away. Library preparation used PCR. DNA from cultured CD4+ T cells was subjected to TCR sequencing with the Oncomine TCR Beta short-read assay at the Johns Hopkins FTIC core. Genomic DNA was extracted from the cultured CD4+ T cells with the QIAamp micro DNA kit. Oncomine TCR Beta libraries made from cultured CD4+ T cells were pooled using unique dual indexes and sequenced on an Illumina iSeq 100. The paper's data handling went like this. Non-productive sequences were removed, and CDR3s not starting with C, not ending with F or W, or shorter than 7 amino acids were discarded. Antigen-specific clonotypes were identified with the MANAFEST web application by comparing peptide-stimulated wells with reference and other culture wells. For a clone to be called positive, the clone needed an FDR below 0.05, an odds ratio above 5, and a productive frequency above 0.1% in at least two of three replicate wells. A clonotype was classed as cross-reactive if the clonotype showed significant expansion both in SARS-CoV-2 spike wells and in at least one common cold coronavirus spike condition. Using R version 3.6.1, CDR3 homology was evaluated through Levenshtein distances (stringdist) along with unrooted phylogenetic trees (ape). Clones were called with MiXCR by TCRdb after fastp trimmed the public reads at Q25, and only in-frame beta chains were retained. Each CDR3 protein gets just one entry, which takes the most common genes and DNA from the rows behind it. For this entry, the V and J calls and clone size follow TCRdb and not the study's own pipeline. This sample gives around 8,000 distinct CDR3 sequences in total; around 40% of them show up just once. The ten largest account for approximately 15% of the sample.

The sample's treatment or condition label, in plain terms: roughly 11-day PBMC culture with coronavirus spike peptide pools or control peptides (ViraFEST assay). CD4+ T cells from unexposed donors were collected before the COVID-19 pandemic (2011-2018). The study used the ViraFEST assay, which expanded antigen-specific T cells with peptide pools and then identified expanded clonotypes by TCR sequencing. PBMCs were cultured at a few million per well in IMDM supplemented with approximately 5% human AB serum and around 9.5 IU/ml IL-2, with about 9 ug/ml peptide pools added. Half of the culture medium was replaced with fresh IL-2-containing medium on days 3 and 7. After roughly 9 days of culture, CD4+ T cells were isolated by negative selection with the EasySep CD4+ T cell isolation kit. As far as cell numbers permitted, CD4+ T cells from unexposed donors were tested for reactivity against SARS-CoV-2 S and N as well as four spike pools from common cold coronaviruses. Ficoll-Paque Plus gradient centrifugation was used to isolate PBMCs from whole blood, and the isolated PBMCs were then either used fresh or cryopreserved at -140C. Each culture condition was generally run in triplicate wells. The leukapheresis product used for the unexposed donors was purchased from a commercial source.

The TCR sequence derives from a human donor in good health. Sequencing was performed on CD4+ T cells from blood, cultured in vitro. The rearrangement combines TRBV5-1 with TRBJ2-5, with the D segment identity uncertain. The nucleotide sequence reads TGCGCCAGCAGCTTGACCAGACGGGAGACCCAGTACTTC. It specifies CASSLTRRETQYF.